The next 16 T cell receptor beta chains were all read from a single sample in a study of blood T cell repertoires in COVID-19. Libraries were prepared by immunoSEQ multiplex PCR; TCRdb keeps only in-frame clonotypes and omits some of them. The table lists under 350,000 clones, over 65% of them singletons. The material sequenced was peripheral blood. These receptors all stem from a man aged 60 to 69 who had recovered from COVID-19.

The chain uses TRBV10-1 and TRBJ1-4; D uncertain. The CDR3 covers 14 residues. CDR1 is WNHNN and CDR2 is SYGVQD in the germline V gene (reference sequence). The V and J ends lost 0 bases and 4 bases respectively, with 6 bases between them. The CDR3: CASSESRLNEKLFF. CDR3 bases: TGCGCCAGCAGTGAGTCTCGACTTAATGAAAAACTGTTTTTT.

The J gene is TRBJ1-4, the V gene TRBV30; no clear D gene. In germline, CDR1 is GTSNPN, CDR2 SVGIG (reference sequence). This CDR3 is 14 amino acids long. V was trimmed by 5 bases and J by 6 bases, leaving 16 bases between them. Here the CDR3 reads CAWAPGVGDEKLFF. The CDR3 region has the DNA TGTGCCTGGGCCCCGGGAGTCGGGGATGAAAAACTGTTTTTT.

The rearrangement joins TRBV11-3 to TRBJ2-1; 11 nucleotides match TRBD2. The V and J ends lost 1 base and 8 bases, in that order; junction bases with no gene match: 10. Germline V CDR1 and CDR2: SGHNT, YENEEA. The CDR3 has 17 amino acids. The CDR3 DNA is TGTGCCAGCAGCTTAGCGGTAGCGGGAGGGGTTACAGATGAGCAGTTCTTC. Translation: CASSLAVAGGVTDEQFF.

The V and J genes are TRBV30 and TRBJ2-7; 12 bases agree with TRBD1. This CDR3 has 14 residues. V lost 2 bases to trimming and J lost 5 bases; unmatched junction nucleotides: 4. Germline V gene data show CDR1 as GTSNPN and CDR2 as SVGIG (reference sequence). In DNA form, the CDR3 reads TGTGCCTGGAGTTCCGGGACAGGGGGCGACGAGCAGTACTTC. Translated: CAWSSGTGGDEQYF.

This clone was counted a few times. The chain recombines TRBV11-1 with TRBJ2-2; 7 nucleotides match TRBD1. This CDR3 has 15 residues. J lost 7 bases, V lost 10 bases, and 15 bases had no gene match. The germline V gene encodes CDR1 SGHAT and CDR2 FQDESV (reference sequence). The CDR3: CATKQGRATGGELFF. CDR3 DNA sequence: TGTGCCACAAAACAGGGGCGAGCGACGGGCGGGGAGCTGTTTTTT.

There are a few counts of this clone. V gene TRBV2 combines with J gene TRBJ1-6; 9 bases are shared with TRBD1. Germline trimming cut 6 bases from V and 8 bases from J; bases unmatched to any gene: 8. This CDR3 spans 15 amino acids. The germline CDR1 and CDR2 sequences are SNHLY and FYNNEI. The CDR3 protein is CASRPPGQGDSPLHF. The DNA of the CDR3 is TGTGCCAGCAGGCCTCCGGGACAGGGTGATTCACCCCTCCACTTT.

The chain links TRBV28 to TRBJ1-5; D is perhaps TRBD1 (6 bases). The CDR3 runs 16 residues. CDR1 is MDHEN and CDR2 is SYDVKM in the germline V gene. The V gene lost 6 bases and the J gene lost 2 bases, with 17 bases spanning the gap. The CDR3 coding sequence is TGTGCCAGCAGGCCTCAGGGACAAGTGGGCAATCAGCCCCAGCATTTT. Translation gives CASRPQGQVGNQPQHF.

The chain has TRBV5-1 and TRBJ2-7; 7 nucleotides align to TRBD2. Germline loops: CDR1 SGHRS, CDR2 YFSETQ. The CDR3 contains 15 residues. The trim removed 0 bases at V and 2 bases at J, leaving 5 bases unmatched. The CDR3, as DNA: TGCGCCAGCAGCTTGGAGGCGGGAGCCCCCTACGAGCAGTACTTC. It translates to CASSLEAGAPYEQYF.

This rearrangement joins TRBV30 to TRBJ1-3, with D uncertain. Germline V gives CDR1 GTSNPN, CDR2 SVGIG (reference sequence). The CDR3 totals 16 residues. The V end was cut by 1 base, the J end by 0 bases, with 13 bases between. CDR3 nucleotides: TGTGCCTGGAGTGCAACGGCGAGGCCCTCTGGAAACACCATATATTTT. Its protein product is CAWSATARPSGNTIYF. The entire variable domain, with the rest obtained from reference TRBV30 and TRBJ1-3, is as follows: SQTIHQWPATLVQPVGSPLSLECTVEGTSNPNLYWYRQAAGRGLQLLFYSVGIGQISSEVPQNLSASRPQDRQFILSSKKLLLSDSGFYLCAWSATARPSGNTIYFGEGSWLTVV.

The CDR3 loop is CASINRRGGASQETQYF. The CDR3 bases are TGTGCCAGCATCAACCGACGGGGGGGCGCATCCCAAGAGACCCAGTACTTC. The chain couples TRBV5-8 to TRBJ2-5, with TRBD2 matching 8 bases. Trimming at V came to 6 bases and at J to 1 base, leaving 14 bases not matched to a gene. This CDR3 spans 17 amino acids. Germline assignment: CDR1 SGHTS and CDR2 YDEGEE.

The V gene is TRBV7-9, the J gene TRBJ2-7, with 8 bases that match TRBD2. Looked up from germline, CDR1 is SEHNR and CDR2 is FQNEAQ (reference sequence). The CDR3 length is 16 residues. Germline trimming cut 4 bases from V and 0 bases from J; bases unmatched to any gene: 8. CDR3: CASSSGGPATSYEQYF. DNA for the CDR3: TGTGCCAGCAGCTCGGGAGGGCCGGCGACCTCCTACGAGCAGTACTTC.

J is TRBJ2-7 and V is TRBV3-1 (or the pseudogene TRBV3-2); D uncertain. The CDR3 is 13 residues long. Germline CDR1 reads LGHDT; CDR2 reads YNNKEL (reference sequence). Trimming cost V 3 bases and J 5 bases, with 11 bases left between them. The CDR3 here is CASSHIAGHEQYF. The CDR3 nucleotides are TGTGCCAGCAGCCACATCGCAGGCCACGAGCAGTACTTC.

The V gene is TRBV6-4, the J gene TRBJ2-2; 7 bases line up with TRBD2. The germline V gene encodes CDR1 MRHNA and CDR2 SNTAGT. After removal of 7 bases from V and 1 base from J, the junction contained 6 bases not matched to a gene. This CDR3 region has 15 residues. The CDR3 here is CASKLSGGNTGELFF. In DNA form, the CDR3 reads TGTGCCAGCAAGCTATCGGGGGGGAACACCGGGGAGCTGTTTTTT.

Ten or more counts support this clone. The chain recombines TRBV11-2 with TRBJ2-1, with 10 positions matching TRBD1. The junction had 10 bases not matched to a gene; V was cut back by 6 bases and J by 8 bases. CDR3 length: 15 residues. The germline CDR1 and CDR2 sequences are SGHAT and FQNNGV. The DNA of the CDR3 is TGTGCCAGCAGAGATACCGGGACAGGGGTTTATGAGCAGTTCTTC. This gives the protein CASRDTGTGVYEQFF.

This sequence joins TRBV27 and TRBJ1-2; D possibly corresponds to TRBD1 (6 bases). The germline CDR1 and CDR2 sequences are MNHEY and SMNVEV (reference sequence). The ends were cut back, 6 bases at V and 4 bases at J, with 12 bases in the middle. This CDR3 is built from 13 residues. CDR3 sequence reads: CASRGAAAYGYTF. For the CDR3, the DNA is TGTGCCAGCAGGGGGGCGGCAGCCTATGGCTACACCTTC.

V usage is TRBV10-3 and J usage is TRBJ2-4; D perhaps matches TRBD1 (5 bases). The CDR3 consists of 14 residues. CDR1 is ENHRY, CDR2 SYGVKD, per germline. The V gene lost 4 bases and the J gene lost 8 bases, with 15 bases spanning the gap. CDR3 region: CAISVSPEQDIQYF. The CDR3 DNA reads as TGTGCCATCAGTGTTTCCCCTGAACAGGACATTCAGTACTTC.